The 19 T cell receptor beta chains below were found in one sample sequenced in a study of blood T cell repertoires in COVID-19. Sequencing was performed with immunoSEQ multiplex PCR; in TCRdb, only in-frame clones are kept and a portion is missing. The sample lists approximately 300,000 clones, around 90% occurring once. The sample taken for sequencing was PBMCs or T cells enriched from blood (not recorded which). The receptors come from a woman under 30 with acute COVID-19.

The chain combines TRBV28 with TRBJ1-1; 8 bases are shared with TRBD1. V lost 5 bases to trimming and J lost 7 bases; unmatched junction nucleotides: 9. This CDR3 has 14 amino acids. CDR1 and CDR2 (germline): MDHEN, SYDVKM. CDR3 amino acids: CASSPVRQGNEAFF. In DNA form, the CDR3 reads TGTGCCAGCAGTCCCGTGCGACAGGGGAATGAAGCTTTCTTT.

The J gene is TRBJ1-5, the V gene TRBV5-1; 10 bases are a match to TRBD1. The trim removed 3 bases at V and 7 bases at J, leaving 4 bases unmatched. This CDR3 comprises 14 residues. In germline, CDR1 is SGHRS, CDR2 YFSETQ. DNA for the CDR3: TGCGCCAGCAGCTACGGGACAGGGGACCAGCCCCAGCATTTT. This translates into CASSYGTGDQPQHF.

The CDR3 sequence is CASSRQGIYYNEQFF. For the CDR3, the DNA is TGTGCCAGTAGTAGACAGGGAATATACTACAATGAGCAGTTCTTC. The chain links TRBV19 to TRBJ2-1; 7 bases align to TRBD1. CDR3 size: 15 residues. Germline V gives CDR1 LNHDA, CDR2 SQIVND (reference sequence). V lost 4 bases, J lost 3 bases, and 6 bases stayed unmatched.

In this sample, this clone turned up once. The chain is built from TRBV9 and TRBJ1-3; 8 bases map to TRBD1. Trimming cost V 0 bases and J 2 bases; bases outside gene matches: 4. The V gene's germline CDR1 is SGDLS and CDR2 YYNGEE. This CDR3 region has 16 residues. CDR3 amino acids: CASSVEGTGTGNTIYF. DNA for the CDR3: TGTGCCAGCAGCGTAGAGGGGACAGGAACTGGAAACACCATATATTTT. Based on the CDR3 plus reference TRBV9 and TRBJ1-3, the full variable domain is DSGVTQTPKHLITATGQRVTLRCSPRSGDLSVYWYQQSLDQGLQFLIQYYNGEERAKGNILERFSAQQFPDLHSELNLSSLELGDSALYFCASSVEGTGTGNTIYFGEGSWLTVV.

The chain carries TRBV11-2 and TRBJ2-7, with a possible D match to TRBD2 (6 bases). The CDR3 spans 14 residues. Germline CDR1 and CDR2: SGHAT and FQNNGV. The V and J ends lost 5 bases and 3 bases respectively, with 14 bases between them. The CDR3 DNA is TGTGCCAGCAGCCCATCGGACGGGGGCTACGAGCAGTACTTC. It is translated as CASSPSDGGYEQYF.

This chain connects TRBV28 to TRBJ1-6; 8 bases line up with TRBD1. With 6 bases clipped from V and 9 bases from J, the junction kept 10 bases outside the gene matches. The germline V gene has CDR1 MDHEN and CDR2 SYDVKM. The CDR3 sequence is 15 residues long. CDR3 protein: CASRLPTGASSPLHF. The CDR3 region has the DNA TGTGCCAGCAGGTTGCCGACAGGGGCGTCTTCACCCCTCCACTTT.

The rearrangement links TRBV13 to TRBJ2-3; D perhaps matches TRBD2 (6 bases). V shed 6 bases and J shed 1 base, with 14 bases lying between them. There are 15 residues in the CDR3. CDR1 and CDR2 (germline): PRHDT, FYEKMQ (reference sequence). This chain's CDR3 is CASSRAGSRTDTQYF. CDR3 in DNA: TGTGCCAGCAGTCGAGCGGGTAGCCGCACAGATACGCAGTATTTT.

This chain connects TRBV7-9 to TRBJ2-7, with TRBD2 matching 12 bases. CDR1 and CDR2 from the germline V gene are SEHNR and FQNEAQ (reference sequence). V lost 4 bases, J lost 8 bases, and 6 bases stayed unmatched. This CDR3 is built from 14 residues. CDR3 bases: TGTGCCAGCAGCTCGACTAGCGGGAGTGAGAAGCAGTACTTC. It yields the protein CASSSTSGSEKQYF.

The chain combines TRBV3-1 (or the pseudogene TRBV3-2) with TRBJ2-3; 11 nucleotides line up with TRBD2. With V trimmed by 1 base and J by 3 bases, 0 bases remained unmatched. The germline gives CDR1 LGHDT, CDR2 YNNKEL (reference sequence). This CDR3 has 15 amino acids. In DNA form, the CDR3 reads TGTGCCAGCAGCCAAGTAGCGGGAGGGACAGATACGCAGTATTTT. This codes for CASSQVAGGTDTQYF.

J is TRBJ2-7 and V is TRBV18; D unresolved. The germline V gene encodes CDR1 KGHSH and CDR2 LQKENI. The V end was cut by 3 bases, the J end by 0 bases, with 6 bases between. The CDR3 extends over 13 amino acids. The CDR3 here is CASSPSSSYEQYF. The CDR3 DNA follows: TGTGCCAGCTCACCCTCGAGCTCCTACGAGCAGTACTTC.

The chain employs TRBV6-5 and TRBJ2-1; 13 bases agree with TRBD2. The CDR3 consists of 15 residues. Germline V gene data show CDR1 as MNHEY and CDR2 as SVGAGI. The trim removed 6 bases at V and 9 bases at J, leaving 8 bases unmatched. CDR3 sequence reads: CASSLRGTSGIEQFF. As DNA, the CDR3 is TGTGCCAGCAGCTTAAGAGGGACTAGCGGGATTGAGCAGTTCTTC.

The genes are TRBV19 and TRBJ2-7, with D possibly TRBD2 on 6 matching bases. Germline-derived CDR1 and CDR2 are LNHDA and SQIVND (reference sequence). Trimming stripped 6 bases from V and 7 bases from J, with 16 bases between. CDR3 length equals 13 residues. The CDR3 loop reads CASSRDSIGEQYF. The CDR3, as DNA: TGTGCCAGTAGCCGGGACTCTATCGGTGAGCAGTACTTC.

J is TRBJ2-7 and V is TRBV27, with D perhaps TRBD1 (6 bases). There are 14 residues in the CDR3. V was shortened by 5 bases and J by 0 bases, with 11 bases between the two germline ends. Germline V gives CDR1 MNHEY, CDR2 SMNVEV (reference sequence). CDR3 protein: CASSHKQGSYEQYF. CDR3 bases: TGTGCCAGCAGTCACAAACAGGGCTCCTACGAGCAGTACTTC.

V usage is TRBV18 and J usage is TRBJ2-2; 10 bases match TRBD1. Germline V gene sequence: CDR1 KGHSH, CDR2 LQKENI. The V gene end was trimmed by 0 bases and the J gene end by 3 bases; junction bases not matched to a gene: 4. This CDR3 has 17 residues. The CDR3 reads CASSPPGGQGDTGELFF. The CDR3 nucleotides read TGTGCCAGCTCACCACCGGGTGGACAGGGGGACACCGGGGAGCTGTTTTTT.

V gene TRBV5-1 combines with J gene TRBJ2-3; 7 bases agree with TRBD1. The V gene end was trimmed by 3 bases and the J gene end by 2 bases; junction bases not matched to a gene: 3. The CDR3 has 14 residues. The germline CDR1 and CDR2 sequences are SGHRS and YFSETQ. The CDR3 DNA sequence: TGCGCCAGCAGCTCGACAGGGTCCACAGATACGCAGTATTTT. It translates to CASSSTGSTDTQYF.

This clone occurred once. The sample holds other DNA sequences that translate to the same CDR3. The CDR3 here is CATSDLGQGTDTQYF. CDR3 in DNA: TGTGCCACCAGTGATTTGGGACAGGGGACAGATACGCAGTATTTT. This rearrangement joins TRBV24-1 to TRBJ2-3; 9 bases fit TRBD1. There are 15 residues in the CDR3. Germline lookup yields CDR1 KGHDR and CDR2 SFDVKD. V was clipped by 0 bases and J by 3 bases; unmatched bases: 0.

V usage is TRBV7-9 and J usage is TRBJ2-7; 7 bases fit TRBD1. With 5 bases clipped from V and 6 bases from J, the junction kept 4 bases outside the gene matches. Germline V gene sequence: CDR1 SEHNR, CDR2 FQNEAQ (reference sequence). The CDR3 spans 12 residues. CDR3 protein: CASSPDRVEQYF. The CDR3 region has the DNA TGTGCCAGCAGCCCAGACAGGGTCGAGCAGTACTTC.

V usage is TRBV6-5 and J usage is TRBJ1-5, with D perhaps TRBD1 (5 bases). The CDR3 runs to 15 residues. The ends were cut back, 5 bases at V and 0 bases at J, with 11 bases in the middle. Germline V gene sequence: CDR1 MNHEY, CDR2 SVGAGI. For the CDR3, the DNA is TGTGCCAGCAGTCCACAGGAGTATAGCAATCAGCCCCAGCATTTT. Translation: CASSPQEYSNQPQHF.

This sequence joins TRBV19 and TRBJ1-3, with 7 bases fitting TRBD1. From germline, CDR1 is LNHDA and CDR2 SQIVND (reference sequence). The CDR3 contains 16 residues. V dropped 5 bases and J dropped 3; count of bases not matched to a gene: 10. The CDR3 here is CASSSGQANRGNTIYF. The CDR3 DNA sequence: TGTGCCAGTAGTTCAGGACAGGCTAATCGTGGAAACACCATATATTTT.